The clone carrying this TCR beta chain was counted a few times. Its antigen is not identified. The source of the sample is a study of blood T cells in healthy people across ages. Trimming took 2 bases from V and 3 from J; bases not matched to a gene: 6. The CDR3 totals 16 residues. CDR1 is MDHEN, CDR2 SYDVKM, per germline. Using a J-beta primer mix together with a sample-barcoded 5' primer, a second PCR was run for about 6 to 12 cycles. MiXCR, applied by TCRdb to the 5' RACE reads, yields one record per CDR3 protein. The repertoire holds 1.5 million or so distinct CDR3 sequences, with 42% as singletons. Points from the study as a whole: Across samples, TCR beta diversity tracked strongly with naive T cell percentage. One million T cells yielded diversity estimates that were considered underestimates.

The receptor's source is a woman under 30 in good health. The chain links TRBV28 to TRBJ2-2; 7 nucleotides line up with TRBD1. Sequenced: blood. The CDR3 loop is CASSLGLTGYTGELFF. The CDR3 DNA is TGTGCCAGCAGTTTAGGGCTGACAGGGTACACCGGGGAGCTGTTTTTT.